This record covers a single T cell receptor (beta chain). The antigen remains unidentified. This sample is part of a study of PD-L1 blockade in urothelial cancer. Looking at the study overall: Analyses were performed on blood at 3 weeks after treatment start (the second dose) and at 6 weeks. Blood-derived samples held a median roughly 150,000 T cells.

The time point: pretreatment peripheral blood. Assay: immunoSEQ multiplex PCR; the TCRdb copy retains only in-frame clones and omits some. The sample shows 85,000 to 95,000 clones, 89% of them seen only once. Study-level points and caveats: In blood at 3 weeks, tumor-associated clones expanded more among patients with durable benefit.

Losses at the gene ends were 9 bases for V and 5 bases for J; bases not matched to a gene: 8. Germline V CDR1 and CDR2: LNHDA, SQIVND (reference sequence). The CDR3 has 14 residues. The V call is TRBV19, the J call TRBJ2-5, with 11 bases fitting TRBD1. Specimen: PBMCs, collected around atezolizumab (anti-PD-L1) treatment. This sequence was found in a woman of 80 years or more with urothelial cancer. This CDR3 is CASRGQGDWETQYF. The CDR3 DNA is TGTGCCAGCAGGGGACAGGGGGATTGGGAGACCCAGTACTTC.